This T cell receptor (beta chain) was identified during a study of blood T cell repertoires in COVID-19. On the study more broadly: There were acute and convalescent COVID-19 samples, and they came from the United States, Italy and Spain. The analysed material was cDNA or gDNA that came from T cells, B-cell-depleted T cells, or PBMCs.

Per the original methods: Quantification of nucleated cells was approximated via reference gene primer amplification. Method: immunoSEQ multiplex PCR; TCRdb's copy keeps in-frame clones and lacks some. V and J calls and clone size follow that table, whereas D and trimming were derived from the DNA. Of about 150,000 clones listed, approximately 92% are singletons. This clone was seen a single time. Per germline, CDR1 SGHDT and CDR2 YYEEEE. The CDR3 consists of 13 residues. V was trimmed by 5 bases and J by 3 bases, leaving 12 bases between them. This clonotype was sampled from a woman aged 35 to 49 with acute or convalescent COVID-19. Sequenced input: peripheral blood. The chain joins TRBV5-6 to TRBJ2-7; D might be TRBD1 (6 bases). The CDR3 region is CASRPYRVYEQYF. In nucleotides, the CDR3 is TGTGCCAGCAGACCATACAGGGTCTACGAGCAGTACTTC.